This T cell receptor beta chain appears in the sequencing data of a study of OX40 agonist ivuxolimab in advanced cancers. The overall study: Three individuals attained partial responses, comprising one hepatocellular carcinoma case and two cutaneous melanoma cases.

Method: immunoSEQ multiplex PCR; TCRdb's copy keeps in-frame clones and lacks some. Among about 62,000 clones listed, roughly 84% were seen once. Germline V lookup: CDR1 LGHNA, CDR2 YNFKEQ. The CDR3 is 17 amino acids. Trimming removed 3 bases from V and 6 bases from J; junction bases left unmatched: 10. The source of this sequence is an adult with an advanced solid tumor such as melanoma, head and neck, liver or kidney cancer. The J gene is TRBJ2-2, the V gene TRBV4-2; 10 bases are shared with TRBD2. The material sequenced was CD4+ or CD8+ T cells sorted from blood, taken in a trial of the OX40 agonist ivuxolimab. CDR3 region: CASSHPPGLAMAGELFF. The CDR3, as DNA: TGTGCCAGCAGCCACCCCCCGGGACTAGCGATGGCCGGGGAGCTGTTTTTT.